A selection of T cell receptor beta chains follows, all from one sample in a study of T cell responses to AZD1222 COVID-19 vaccine. Clones were read by immunoSEQ multiplex PCR, and TCRdb kept only the in-frame ones, dropping some. Of more than 70,000 clones in the sample, nearly 90% were seen once. This material consisted of peripheral blood, taken on day 0 of MenACWY control vaccination. Receptors originate from an adult in good health. CDR3s include the opening cysteine and the closing phenylalanine or tryptophan. The order of the fields is CDR3 protein, clone size, J gene, V gene. Clone size, where shown, is once, few, many, or a class for clones that have expanded.

CASSLSGSEAFF,-,TRBJ1-1,TRBV28
CASSIRSGRTEAFF,-,TRBJ1-1,TRBV19
CASSLQGGAIHF,-,TRBJ1-4,TRBV5-6
CASTGTAQETQYF,-,TRBJ2-5,TRBV18
CASSLDGQGASGYTF,-,TRBJ1-2,TRBV11-3
CAWSSFGGREQYF,-,TRBJ2-7,TRBV30
CASSPGTGNEKLFF,-,TRBJ1-4,TRBV11-2
CSARSALEAFF,once,TRBJ1-1,TRBV20-1
CASSILVSTNEQFF,-,TRBJ2-1,TRBV19
CASSGLIMNTEAFF,-,TRBJ1-1,TRBV2
CASSLDQAQAGYTF,-,TRBJ1-2,TRBV11-2
CASSQRQGVTGELFF,-,TRBJ2-2,TRBV4-1
CASSKHYNYGYTF,once,TRBJ1-2,TRBV12-3/TRBV12-4
CASSLLADTQYF,-,TRBJ2-3,TRBV28
CASSLTNYGYTF,once,TRBJ1-2,TRBV28
CASSQAGTGNEQYF,few,TRBJ2-7,TRBV3-1/TRBV3-2
CASSLYSGTEAFF,-,TRBJ1-1,TRBV5-4
CASSEALGLPMGEQYF,-,TRBJ2-7,TRBV2
CASSLAGRSQETQYF,-,TRBJ2-5,TRBV11-2
CASSLAGPNYGYTF,-,TRBJ1-2,TRBV28
CASSFTPPGGYTF,-,TRBJ1-2,TRBV12-3/TRBV12-4
CASSFGSYNSPLHF,-,TRBJ1-6,TRBV4-2
CSAPGQVRNEQFF,-,TRBJ2-1,TRBV29-1
CASSEGTGVQPQHF,-,TRBJ1-5,TRBV6-1
CASSFKAGHDSPLHF,-,TRBJ1-6,TRBV11-2
CASSFQVETQYF,-,TRBJ2-5,TRBV7-9
CASSLVGTGLSPLHF,-,TRBJ1-6,TRBV5-1
CASSQGYTEAFF,-,TRBJ1-1,TRBV6-2/TRBV6-3
CASSSPATETYEQYF,-,TRBJ2-7,TRBV11-1
CASSIDHGGNQPQHF,once,TRBJ1-5,TRBV19
CATLHGGYTF,-,TRBJ1-2,TRBV25-1
CASSLAGDQPQHF,once,TRBJ1-5,TRBV5-1
CASRSAVELFF,-,TRBJ2-2,TRBV27
CASSVGHLTGNRNTEAFF,-,TRBJ1-1,TRBV9
CATSGAGSDTQYF,-,TRBJ2-3,TRBV24-1
CASKSRGLADLSYEQYF,-,TRBJ2-7,TRBV27
CASSPQGYGELFF,-,TRBJ2-2,TRBV9
CASSTGPSTDTQYF,-,TRBJ2-3,TRBV19
CASSLYLTNYGYTF,-,TRBJ1-2,TRBV5-8
CSARQGHEQYF,-,TRBJ2-7,TRBV20-1
CASSLSQGRGYTF,-,TRBJ1-2,TRBV28
CASSVEGPDTQYF,-,TRBJ2-3,TRBV9
CASSLANRANQPQHF,-,TRBJ1-5,TRBV7-2
CASSPTGVYEQYF,-,TRBJ2-7,TRBV6-5
CASSSPPGTGGNTEAFF,-,TRBJ1-1,TRBV19
CASSEQTRPTEAFF,-,TRBJ1-1,TRBV6-1
CSVQGSEDGYTF,medium-sized,TRBJ1-2,TRBV29-1
CTSSQEVPSYNEQFF,-,TRBJ2-1,TRBV1
CASSVQGATEAFF,-,TRBJ1-1,TRBV6-5
CASSRSGRNEQFF,few,TRBJ2-1,TRBV6-5
CASSLGGTSGQNEQFF,-,TRBJ2-1,TRBV5-1
CASSLGRGIETQYF,once,TRBJ2-5,TRBV5-1
CAREAEGEKLFF,-,TRBJ1-4,TRBV2
CASSYQPQGNYGYTF,-,TRBJ1-2,TRBV6-5
CASSLQDQNTEAFF,-,TRBJ1-1,TRBV3-1/TRBV3-2
CASSIGLAGYPTGELFF,-,TRBJ2-2,TRBV19
CASTSRGGLETQYF,-,TRBJ2-5,TRBV6-5
CASTDSLEEQYF,-,TRBJ2-7,TRBV5-1
CATSRDETNKAYEQYF,-,TRBJ2-7,TRBV15